The source of this T cell receptor (beta chain) is a study of blood T cells in healthy people across ages. Findings of the study overall: Getting older went along with TCR beta diversity per million T cells dropping roughly linearly. Without sorted subsets, naive and antigen-experienced compartments could not be conclusively compared.

V was clipped by 4 bases and J by 7 bases; unmatched bases: 10. Germline lookup yields CDR1 LGHNA and CDR2 YSLEER. The CDR3 covers 14 residues. Regarding this clonotype: Antigen: not known.

A second PCR of about 6 to 11 cycles used a sample-barcoded 5' primer and a J-beta primer mix. TCRdb reprocessed the 5' RACE reads with MiXCR, giving one entry per CDR3 protein. The sample carries about 1.1 million distinct CDR3 sequences, 35% to 40% recorded once. This chain links TRBV4-3 with TRBJ2-7; TRBD1 matches 7 bases. The clonotype originates from a man aged 18 to 30 in good health. Specimen: blood. CDR3: CASSPWDSHNEQYF. The CDR3 DNA reads TGCGCCAGCAGCCCGTGGGACAGCCACAATGAGCAGTACTTC.